The present T cell receptor beta chain was sequenced within a study of cytomegalovirus exposure and HLA in healthy donors. Study observations and caveats: Researchers reported that three CMV-associated chains were confirmed in vitro as CMV antigen-specific.

CDR1 MDHEN and CDR2 SYDVKM come from the germline V gene. The V and J ends lost 2 bases and 6 bases respectively, with 13 bases between them. The CDR3 is 14 amino acids. On this clone itself: Its antigen remains unidentified.

The PCR contained 60 Vbeta and 13 Jbeta primers. Sequencing used immunoSEQ multiplex PCR; TCRdb keeps in-frame clones, though not all of them. The data show about 130,000 clones, with more than 65% seen just once and approximately 4% held by the top ten. This chain uses TRBV28 with TRBJ1-1; tentative D call: TRBD1 (6 bases). The sequencing input was PBMCs. The receptor was derived from a man between 18 and 29 years old in good health and CMV-seropositive. This CDR3 reads CASSLNRGFSEAFF. Written as DNA, the CDR3 is TGTGCCAGCAGTTTAAATAGGGGGTTCTCTGAAGCTTTCTTT.